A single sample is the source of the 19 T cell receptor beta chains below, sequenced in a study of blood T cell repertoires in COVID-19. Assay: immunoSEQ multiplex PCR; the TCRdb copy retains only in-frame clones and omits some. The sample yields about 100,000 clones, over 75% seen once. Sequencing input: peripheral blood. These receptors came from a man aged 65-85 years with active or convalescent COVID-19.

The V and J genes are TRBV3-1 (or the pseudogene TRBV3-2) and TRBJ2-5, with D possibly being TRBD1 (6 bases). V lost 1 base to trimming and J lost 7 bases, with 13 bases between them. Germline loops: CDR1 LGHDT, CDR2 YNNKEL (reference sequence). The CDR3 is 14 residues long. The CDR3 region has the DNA TGTGCCAGCAGCCAAGGCAGGGGTCCGGGGACCCAGTACTTC. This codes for CASSQGRGPGTQYF.

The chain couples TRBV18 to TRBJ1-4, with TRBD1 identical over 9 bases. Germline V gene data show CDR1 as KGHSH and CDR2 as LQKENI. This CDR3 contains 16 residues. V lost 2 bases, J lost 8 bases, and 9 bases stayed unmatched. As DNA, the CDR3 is TGTGCCAGCTCACCAAAGACTACAGGGGGCCAGGAAAAACTGTTTTTT. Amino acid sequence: CASSPKTTGGQEKLFF.

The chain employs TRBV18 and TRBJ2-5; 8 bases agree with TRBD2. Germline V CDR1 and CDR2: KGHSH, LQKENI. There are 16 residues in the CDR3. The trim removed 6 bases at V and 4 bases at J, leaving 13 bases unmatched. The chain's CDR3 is CASSGRGGGSLETQYF. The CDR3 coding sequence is TGTGCCAGCTCCGGACGGGGCGGGGGGTCCCTAGAGACCCAGTACTTC. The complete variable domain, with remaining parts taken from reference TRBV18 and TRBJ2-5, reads NAGVMQNPRHLVRRRGQEARLRCSPMKGHSHVYWYRQLPEEGLKFMVYLQKENIIDESGMPKERFSAEFPKEGPSILRIQQVVRGDSAAYFCASSGRGGGSLETQYFGPGTRLLVL.

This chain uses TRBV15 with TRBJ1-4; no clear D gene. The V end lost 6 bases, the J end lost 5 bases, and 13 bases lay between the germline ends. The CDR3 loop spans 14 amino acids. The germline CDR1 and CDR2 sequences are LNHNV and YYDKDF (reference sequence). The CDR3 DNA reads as TGTGCCACCAGAAACATCGCTTACAATGAAAAACTGTTTTTT. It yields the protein CATRNIAYNEKLFF. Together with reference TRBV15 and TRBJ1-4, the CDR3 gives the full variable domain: DAMVIQNPRYQVTQFGKPVTLSCSQTLNHNVMYWYQQKSSQAPKLLFHYYDKDFNNEADTPDNFQSRRPNTSFCFLDIRSPGLGDTAMYLCATRNIAYNEKLFFGSGTQLSVL.

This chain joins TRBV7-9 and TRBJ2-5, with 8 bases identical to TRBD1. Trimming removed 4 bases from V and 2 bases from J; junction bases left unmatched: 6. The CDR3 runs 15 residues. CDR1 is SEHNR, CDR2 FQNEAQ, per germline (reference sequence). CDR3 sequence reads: CASSSGTGAQETQYF. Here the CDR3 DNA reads TGTGCCAGCAGCTCGGGGACAGGCGCTCAAGAGACCCAGTACTTC.

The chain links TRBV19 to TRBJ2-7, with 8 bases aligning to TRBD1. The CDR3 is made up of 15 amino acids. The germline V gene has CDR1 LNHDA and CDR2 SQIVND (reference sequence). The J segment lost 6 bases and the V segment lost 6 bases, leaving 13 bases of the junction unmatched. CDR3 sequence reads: CASRDKDRDKLEQYF. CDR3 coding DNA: TGTGCCAGTAGGGACAAGGACAGGGACAAACTCGAGCAGTACTTC.

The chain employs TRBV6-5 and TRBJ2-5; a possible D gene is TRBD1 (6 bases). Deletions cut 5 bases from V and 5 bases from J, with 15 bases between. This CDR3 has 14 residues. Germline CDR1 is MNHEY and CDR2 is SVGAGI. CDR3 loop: CASSLSRGKETQYF. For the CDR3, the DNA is TGTGCCAGCAGTCTAAGCAGGGGAAAGGAGACCCAGTACTTC.

This CDR3 is CSTSGGGTDTQYF. CDR3 DNA sequence: TGCAGCACTTCCGGGGGGGGGACAGATACGCAGTATTTT. The chain couples TRBV29-1 to TRBJ2-3; 8 nucleotides line up with TRBD2. Germline CDR1 is SQVTM and CDR2 is ANQGSEA. The ends lost 8 bases at V and 3 bases at J; junction bases unmatched: 7. The CDR3 runs to 13 residues.

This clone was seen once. The CDR3 nucleotides are TGTGCCAGCAGTGAACCCCCGGGACAGGGGGCCTATGGCTACACCTTC. Amino acids: CASSEPPGQGAYGYTF. The chain has TRBV6-1 and TRBJ1-2; 12 nucleotides align to TRBD1. The CDR3 has 16 amino acids. V gave up 2 bases and J gave up 4 bases; unmatched junction bases: 5. In germline, CDR1 is MNHNS, CDR2 SASEGT.

Written as DNA, the CDR3 is TGTGCCAGCAGCGTACAGGAGAAGCTCACTGAAGCTTTCTTT. Translation gives CASSVQEKLTEAFF. V gene TRBV11-1 combines with J gene TRBJ1-1; TRBD1 might be the D (5 bases). V lost 5 bases and J lost 4, with 14 bases in between. Germline V gene lookup returns CDR1 SGHAT and CDR2 FQDESV (reference sequence). The CDR3 is 14 residues long.

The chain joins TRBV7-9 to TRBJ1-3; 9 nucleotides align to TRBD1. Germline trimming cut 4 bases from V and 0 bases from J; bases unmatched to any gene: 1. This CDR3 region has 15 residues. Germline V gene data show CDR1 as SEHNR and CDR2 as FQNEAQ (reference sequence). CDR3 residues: CASSSTGGSGNTIYF. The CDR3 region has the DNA TGTGCCAGCAGCTCGACAGGGGGCTCTGGAAACACCATATATTTT.

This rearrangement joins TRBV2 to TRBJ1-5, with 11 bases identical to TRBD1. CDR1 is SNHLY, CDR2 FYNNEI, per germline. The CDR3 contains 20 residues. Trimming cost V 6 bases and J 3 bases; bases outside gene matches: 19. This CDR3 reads CASRRGSGQGVRPANQPQHF. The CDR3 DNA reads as TGTGCCAGCAGGAGGGGGTCGGGACAGGGGGTTCGCCCTGCCAATCAGCCCCAGCATTTT.

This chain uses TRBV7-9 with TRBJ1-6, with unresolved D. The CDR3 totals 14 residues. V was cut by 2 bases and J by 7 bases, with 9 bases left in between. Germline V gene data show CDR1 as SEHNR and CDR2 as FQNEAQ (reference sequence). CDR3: CASSLPFANSPLHF. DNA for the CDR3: TGTGCCAGCAGCTTACCGTTCGCGAATTCACCCCTCCACTTT.

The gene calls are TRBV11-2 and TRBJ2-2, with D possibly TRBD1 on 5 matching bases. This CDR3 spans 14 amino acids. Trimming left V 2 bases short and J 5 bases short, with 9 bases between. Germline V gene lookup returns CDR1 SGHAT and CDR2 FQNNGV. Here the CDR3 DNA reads TGTGCCAGCAGCTTAAGGGGAAGGACCGGGGAGCTGTTTTTT. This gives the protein CASSLRGRTGELFF. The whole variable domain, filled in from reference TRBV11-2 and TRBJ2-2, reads EAGVAQSPRYKIIEKRQSVAFWCNPISGHATLYWYQQILGQGPKLLIQFQNNGVVDDSQLPKDRFSAERLKGVDSTLKIQPAKLEDSAVYLCASSLRGRTGELFFGEGSRLTVL.

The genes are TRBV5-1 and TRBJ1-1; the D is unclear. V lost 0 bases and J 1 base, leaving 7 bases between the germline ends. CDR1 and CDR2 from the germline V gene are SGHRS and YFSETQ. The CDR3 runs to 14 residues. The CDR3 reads CASSLDVRNTEAFF. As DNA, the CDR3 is TGCGCCAGCAGCTTGGACGTTAGGAACACTGAAGCTTTCTTT.

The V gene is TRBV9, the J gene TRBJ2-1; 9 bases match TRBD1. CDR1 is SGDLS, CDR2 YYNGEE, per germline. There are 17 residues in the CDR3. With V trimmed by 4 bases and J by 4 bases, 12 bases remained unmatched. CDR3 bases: TGTGCCAGCAGCCACGGGGGTGGACAGGGGCCTTACAATGAGCAGTTCTTC. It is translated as CASSHGGGQGPYNEQFF.

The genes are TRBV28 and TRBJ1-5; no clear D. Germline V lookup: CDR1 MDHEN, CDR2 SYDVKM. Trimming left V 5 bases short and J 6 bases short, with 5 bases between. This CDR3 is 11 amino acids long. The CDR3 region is CASSKSQPQHF. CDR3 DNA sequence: TGTGCCAGCAGTAAGAGTCAGCCCCAGCATTTT.

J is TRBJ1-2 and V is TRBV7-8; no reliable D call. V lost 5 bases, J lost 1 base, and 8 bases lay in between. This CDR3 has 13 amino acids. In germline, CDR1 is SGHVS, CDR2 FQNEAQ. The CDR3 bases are TGTGCCAGCAGCCCCGAGCTTAACTATGGCTACACCTTC. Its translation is CASSPELNYGYTF.

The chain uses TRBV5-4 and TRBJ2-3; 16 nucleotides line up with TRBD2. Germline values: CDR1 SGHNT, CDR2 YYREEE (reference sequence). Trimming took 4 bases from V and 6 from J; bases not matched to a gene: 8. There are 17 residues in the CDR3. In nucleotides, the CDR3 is TGTGCCAGCAGCCCGGGGACTAGCGGGGGGGCTAAGGATACGCAGTATTTT. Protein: CASSPGTSGGAKDTQYF.